Below are 27 T cell receptor beta chains sequenced from a single sample in a study of cytomegalovirus exposure and HLA in healthy donors. With 60 Vbeta and 13 Jbeta primers, the PCR was carried out. Here immunoSEQ multiplex PCR was the method, and the copy in TCRdb shows in-frame clones only, minus some. The sample table sets out 80,000 to 100,000 clones. The specimen sequenced was PBMCs. The origin of the receptors is a woman in her 30s in good health and CMV-seronegative.

This chain links TRBV20-1 with TRBJ2-1; D is ambiguous. The CDR3 length is 11 residues. Germline values: CDR1 DFQATT, CDR2 SNEGSKA (reference sequence). Trimming took off 1 base at V and 12 bases at J, with 10 bases between the two ends. The CDR3 bases are TGCAGTGCTAGAGTGGCACAGATGCAGTTCTTC. Translated, it gives CSARVAQMQFF.

This sequence joins TRBV4-1 and TRBJ2-1; 9 bases align to TRBD2. Germline CDR1 MGHRA, CDR2 YSYEKL. Trimming at V came to 2 bases and at J to 8 bases, leaving 7 bases not matched to a gene. The CDR3 spans 15 residues. The CDR3 here is CASSQSWTSDYEQFF. The CDR3 DNA reads TGCGCCAGCAGCCAAAGTTGGACTAGCGACTATGAGCAGTTCTTC.

This chain uses TRBV4-2 with TRBJ1-5; D is undetermined. CDR1 and CDR2 from the germline V gene are LGHNA and YNFKEQ. The germline V and J ends were trimmed by 0 bases and 6 bases, with 12 bases remaining between them. The CDR3 runs 15 residues. CDR3 DNA: TGTGCCAGCAGCCAAGATCTTTTGAGCGGTCAGCCCCAGCATTTT. It yields the protein CASSQDLLSGQPQHF.

The chain is built from TRBV5-1 and TRBJ2-1, with 13 nucleotides matching TRBD2. Germline CDR1 and CDR2: SGHRS and YFSETQ. The CDR3 sequence is 15 residues long. The ends lost 5 bases at V and 8 bases at J; junction bases unmatched: 7. The CDR3 loop is CASRETGTSGDEQFF. CDR3 bases: TGCGCCAGCAGGGAAACCGGGACTAGCGGGGATGAGCAGTTCTTC. The entire variable domain, with the rest obtained from reference TRBV5-1 and TRBJ2-1, is as follows: KAGVTQTPRYLIKTRGQQVTLSCSPISGHRSVSWYQQTPGQGLQFLFEYFSETQRNKGNFPGRFSGRQFSNSRSEMNVSTLELGDSALYLCASRETGTSGDEQFFGPGTRLTVL.

The V call is TRBV29-1, the J call TRBJ1-1; D perhaps matches TRBD1 (6 bases). V was pared by 1 base and J by 5 bases, with 11 bases between. Germline lookup yields CDR1 SQVTM and CDR2 ANQGSEA. This CDR3 has 13 residues. CDR3 in amino acids: CSVEGDMGTEAFF. The CDR3 nucleotides are TGCAGCGTTGAAGGGGACATGGGTACTGAAGCTTTCTTT.

The chain carries TRBV5-1 and TRBJ2-3, with D uncertain. CDR3 length: 14 residues. Per the germline V gene, CDR1 is SGHRS and CDR2 is YFSETQ. V was clipped by 5 bases and J by 0 bases, with 10 bases between them. The CDR3 region is CASSKESSTDTQYF. DNA for the CDR3: TGCGCCAGCAGTAAGGAGTCTAGCACAGATACGCAGTATTTT.

The V gene is TRBV28, the J gene TRBJ2-7; TRBD1 matches 10 bases. V lost 6 bases and J lost 5; bases outside the gene matches: 7. The CDR3 runs to 14 residues. CDR1 is MDHEN, CDR2 SYDVKM, per germline. CDR3 amino acids: CASRTLGQGNEQYF. DNA for the CDR3: TGTGCCAGCAGAACTTTGGGACAGGGGAACGAGCAGTACTTC.

The chain is built from TRBV28 and TRBJ1-1; D perhaps matches TRBD1 (6 bases). CDR3 length: 14 amino acids. Germline V gives CDR1 MDHEN, CDR2 SYDVKM. V was cut by 5 bases and J by 1 base, with 11 bases left in between. The CDR3 protein is CASSERGKNTEAFF. CDR3 sequence (DNA): TGTGCCAGCAGTGAAAGGGGGAAGAACACTGAAGCTTTCTTT.

V is TRBV27 and J is TRBJ2-7; possible D gene TRBD1, 6 bases. This CDR3 is built from 14 residues. Trimming left V 5 bases short and J 0 bases short, with 11 bases between. Germline assignment: CDR1 MNHEY and CDR2 SMNVEV (reference sequence). CDR3: CASSRDRSSYEQYF. CDR3 nucleotides: TGTGCCAGCAGTCGTGACAGGTCCTCCTACGAGCAGTACTTC.

The J gene is TRBJ1-2, the V gene TRBV4-1; D uncertain. Trimming removed 1 base at V and 6 bases at J, with 18 bases between. This CDR3 has 16 amino acids. The germline V gene encodes CDR1 MGHRA and CDR2 YSYEKL. CDR3 sequence: CASSQVPRTRVDGYTF. As DNA, the CDR3 is TGCGCCAGCAGCCAAGTTCCTAGGACTCGGGTGGATGGCTACACCTTC.

The chain couples TRBV7-2 to TRBJ1-2; D possibly corresponds to TRBD1 (6 bases). From germline, CDR1 is SGHTA and CDR2 FQGNSA. The CDR3 totals 17 residues. Trimming took off 5 bases at V and 8 bases at J, with 27 bases between the two ends. Written as DNA, the CDR3 is TGTGCCAGCAGCCAGGGGCGGGTCGCAGGGGATGTGAGAGGCTACACCTTC. This translates into CASSQGRVAGDVRGYTF.

This sequence joins TRBV14 and TRBJ2-7; D gene ambiguous. The V end lost 1 base, the J end lost 2 bases, and 12 bases lay between the germline ends. CDR1 and CDR2 from the germline V gene are SGHDN and FVKESK. The CDR3 is 15 residues long. Here the CDR3 DNA reads TGTGCCAGCAGCCAAGCACCGGGTTCGACCTACGAGCAGTACTTC. Translation gives CASSQAPGSTYEQYF.

The chain carries TRBV14 and TRBJ2-1; TRBD1 might be the D (5 bases). V lost 4 bases, J lost 0 bases, and 13 bases lay in between. Per germline, CDR1 SGHDN and CDR2 FVKESK. This CDR3 has 16 amino acids. The chain's CDR3 is CASSPLWGSSYNEQFF. The CDR3 DNA reads as TGTGCCAGCAGCCCGTTGTGGGGCAGCTCCTACAATGAGCAGTTCTTC. Based on the CDR3 plus reference TRBV14 and TRBJ2-1, the full variable domain is EAGVTQFPSHSVIEKGQTVTLRCDPISGHDNLYWYRRVMGKEIKFLLHFVKESKQDESGMPNNRFLAERTGGTYSTLKVQPAELEDSGVYFCASSPLWGSSYNEQFFGPGTRLTVL.

V and J are TRBV28 and TRBJ2-3, with TRBD2 as a possible D gene (5 bases). This CDR3 comprises 13 residues. Germline loops: CDR1 MDHEN, CDR2 SYDVKM. V dropped 3 bases and J dropped 5 bases, with 9 bases sitting between them. DNA of the CDR3: TGTGCCAGCAGTTTGGGAGCTGGAGATACGCAGTATTTT. This sequence encodes CASSLGAGDTQYF.

This rearrangement joins TRBV19 to TRBJ2-5; D perhaps matches TRBD2 (5 bases). Gene TRBJ2-7 matches the end of the DNA better, so the J call may be wrong. CDR1 and CDR2 (germline): LNHDA, SQIVND (reference sequence). CDR3 length: 14 amino acids. The CDR3 DNA sequence: TGTGCCAGTAGCGTCCAGGACTGGCCCCTCGAGCAGTACTTC. Its translation: CASSVQDWPLEQYF.

The chain recombines TRBV15 with TRBJ1-2, with D possibly matching TRBD1 (6 bases). CDR1 and CDR2 (germline): LNHNV, YYDKDF (reference sequence). Trimming left V 0 bases short and J 6 bases short, with 11 bases between. The CDR3 runs 14 residues. The CDR3 protein is CATSRDLGGDGYTF. The CDR3 nucleotides are TGTGCCACCAGCAGAGACTTAGGGGGAGATGGCTACACCTTC.

Points on this clone: One end of the junction does not line up with germline, which may come from a read error. The chain employs TRBV18 and TRBJ2-1, with 13 bases matching TRBD2. CDR3 length: 15 residues. Germline CDR1 and CDR2: KGHSH and LQKENI. CDR3 in amino acids: CASSRELAGGTLRLF. The CDR3 nucleotides read TGTGCCAGCTCGCGGGAACTAGCGGGAGGGACCTTGCGACTCTTC.

This CDR3 is CASSVRENYGYTF. CDR3 nucleotides: TGCGCCAGCAGCGTCCGGGAGAACTATGGCTACACCTTC. The chain carries TRBV5-1 and TRBJ1-2; no clear D gene. The germline CDR1 and CDR2 sequences are SGHRS and YFSETQ. This CDR3 has 13 amino acids. Trimming took 4 bases from V and 2 from J, leaving 9 bases between them.

The rearrangement joins TRBV6-5 to TRBJ1-2; D is undetermined. The CDR3 totals 15 residues. The ends were cut back, 0 bases at V and 7 bases at J, with 15 bases in the middle. Germline loops: CDR1 MNHEY, CDR2 SVGAGI. CDR3 DNA sequence: TGTGCCAGCAGTTACTCGATCGGGCTAGGAGGTGGCTACACCTTC. Its protein product is CASSYSIGLGGGYTF.

The chain recombines TRBV7-9 with TRBJ1-4; 7 positions match TRBD1. V was pared by 3 bases and J by 6 bases, with 7 bases of the junction left unmatched. CDR1 is SEHNR and CDR2 is FQNEAQ in the germline V gene (reference sequence). CDR3 length equals 15 residues. The DNA of the CDR3 is TGTGCCAGCAGCTTCTTCAGGGGGGTTGATGAAAAACTGTTTTTT. It codes for CASSFFRGVDEKLFF.

The J gene is TRBJ2-1, the V gene TRBV11-2, with a weak D call TRBD1 (5 bases). The CDR3 totals 15 residues. Germline lookup yields CDR1 SGHAT and CDR2 FQNNGV. Trimming cost V 0 bases and J 3 bases, with 9 bases left between them. CDR3 in amino acids: CASSLDRADYNEQFF. In DNA, the CDR3 is TGTGCCAGCAGCTTAGACAGGGCTGACTACAATGAGCAGTTCTTC. Supplemented by reference TRBV11-2 and TRBJ2-1, the full variable domain reads EAGVAQSPRYKIIEKRQSVAFWCNPISGHATLYWYQQILGQGPKLLIQFQNNGVVDDSQLPKDRFSAERLKGVDSTLKIQPAKLEDSAVYLCASSLDRADYNEQFFGPGTRLTVL.

This chain uses TRBV6-1 with TRBJ1-2, with 7 bases identical to TRBD1. From germline, CDR1 is MNHNS and CDR2 SASEGT. This CDR3 comprises 13 residues. With 6 bases clipped from V and 6 bases from J, the junction kept 7 bases outside the gene matches. The CDR3 DNA follows: TGTGCCAGCAGGGTTACAGGGGAGGATGGCTACACCTTC. Amino acid sequence: CASRVTGEDGYTF.

CDR3 nucleotide sequence: TGTGCCAGCACCCCCCTACCAGCGTATGGCTACACCTTC. This translates into CASTPLPAYGYTF. The chain has TRBV28 and TRBJ1-2; D gene uncertain. This CDR3 spans 13 amino acids. In germline, CDR1 is MDHEN, CDR2 SYDVKM. Trimming left V 7 bases short and J 5 bases short, with 14 bases between.

The rearrangement joins TRBV28 to TRBJ1-5; 12 bases are shared with TRBD1. The CDR3 spans 18 residues. The V and J ends lost 5 bases and 1 base, in that order; junction bases with no gene match: 9. Germline CDR1 is MDHEN and CDR2 is SYDVKM. The CDR3 DNA sequence: TGTGCCAGCAGTATAGGGACAGGGGGCCGTAAGAGCAATCAGCCCCAGCATTTT. It is translated as CASSIGTGGRKSNQPQHF.

The chain carries TRBV19 and TRBJ2-1; perhaps TRBD2 as D (5 bases). Germline V gives CDR1 LNHDA, CDR2 SQIVND (reference sequence). The CDR3 extends over 15 amino acids. V was pared by 2 bases and J by 2 bases, with 10 bases between. CDR3 coding DNA: TGTGCCAGTAGTATATCCGGGGATACCTACAATGAGCAGTTCTTC. Its translation is CASSISGDTYNEQFF.

The rearrangement joins TRBV18 to TRBJ2-1; 9 nucleotides agree with TRBD2. CDR1 and CDR2 from the germline V gene are KGHSH and LQKENI. The V segment lost 3 bases and the J segment 1 base; nucleotides outside the gene matches: 7. The CDR3 spans 17 residues. Here the CDR3 DNA reads TGTGCCAGCTCACCGCGAATAGCGGGAGTTTCCTACAATGAGCAGTTCTTC. The encoded protein is CASSPRIAGVSYNEQFF. Using reference TRBV18 and TRBJ2-1 for the parts outside the CDR3, the full variable domain is NAGVMQNPRHLVRRRGQEARLRCSPMKGHSHVYWYRQLPEEGLKFMVYLQKENIIDESGMPKERFSAEFPKEGPSILRIQQVVRGDSAAYFCASSPRIAGVSYNEQFFGPGTRLTVL.

This chain links TRBV6-1 with TRBJ2-1, with 12 bases aligning to TRBD2. This CDR3 spans 15 amino acids. The germline V gene encodes CDR1 MNHNS and CDR2 SASEGT. V lost 4 bases to trimming and J lost 9 bases; unmatched junction nucleotides: 7. The CDR3 region is CASSGPSGGAGEQFF. The CDR3 nucleotides read TGTGCCAGCAGTGGGCCTAGCGGGGGGGCCGGTGAGCAGTTCTTC.